These 27 T cell receptor beta chains were all obtained from the same sample, sequenced in a study of shared clonotypes between healthy human individuals. Sequenced by immunoSEQ multiplex PCR; TCRdb stores in-frame clones only, minus some. Of 2.3 million or so clones listed, 90% to 95% were seen once; the top ten hold 0.39%. The sequencing input was naive CD4+ T cells from PBMCs. Noted subset: CD45RA+ positively selected. These receptors all come from a man younger than 30 in good health. Some clones in this sample may be carry-over from other donors' samples.

This chain uses TRBV28 with TRBJ2-5, with TRBD2 matching 14 bases. This CDR3 has 15 amino acids. CDR1 MDHEN and CDR2 SYDVKM come from the germline V gene. Trimming took 6 bases from V and 3 from J; bases not matched to a gene: 3. CDR3 residues: CASSAGLAGEETQYF. The CDR3 DNA is TGTGCCAGCAGCGCGGGACTAGCGGGAGAAGAGACCCAGTACTTC.

The chain carries TRBV14 and TRBJ2-5; D call uncertain. Per the germline V gene, CDR1 is SGHDN and CDR2 is FVKESK. The CDR3 sequence is 14 residues long. With 1 base removed from V and 5 bases from J, the gap between germline ends came to 11 bases. DNA of the CDR3: TGTGCCAGCAGCCAAGTAGTTGCCGGGGAGACCCAGTACTTC. It encodes CASSQVVAGETQYF.

J is TRBJ2-6 and V is TRBV4-1; D remains unclear. V shed 2 bases and J shed 0 bases, with 8 bases lying between them. CDR1 and CDR2 (germline): MGHRA, YSYEKL. The CDR3 has 16 residues. CDR3 sequence: CASSQPGHSGANVLTF. CDR3 nucleotides: TGCGCCAGCAGCCAACCTGGGCACTCTGGGGCCAACGTCCTGACTTTC.

This chain uses TRBV28 with TRBJ1-3; D remains ambiguous. V lost 7 bases to trimming and J lost 4 bases, with 11 bases between them. CDR3 length: 13 amino acids. Germline V gene lookup returns CDR1 MDHEN and CDR2 SYDVKM. The CDR3 DNA reads TGTGCCAGCATCCGGGTGAAGGGAAACACCATATATTTT. Its translation: CASIRVKGNTIYF.

The chain is built from TRBV9 and TRBJ2-1, with 14 bases aligning to TRBD2. The V gene's germline CDR1 is SGDLS and CDR2 YYNGEE. The CDR3 runs to 17 residues. J was trimmed by 5 bases and V by 0 bases; bases with no gene match: 4. This chain's CDR3 is CASSVATGLAGDNEQFF. The CDR3 DNA reads TGTGCCAGCAGCGTAGCTACGGGACTAGCGGGAGACAATGAGCAGTTCTTC. The whole variable domain, remainder taken from reference TRBV9 and TRBJ2-1, is DSGVTQTPKHLITATGQRVTLRCSPRSGDLSVYWYQQSLDQGLQFLIQYYNGEERAKGNILERFSAQQFPDLHSELNLSSLELGDSALYFCASSVATGLAGDNEQFFGPGTRLTVL.

This clone showed up just once. This chain links TRBV5-5 with TRBJ2-3; D possibly matches TRBD1 or TRBD2 (5 bases each). The CDR3 is made up of 15 amino acids. Germline CDR1 reads SGHKS; CDR2 reads YYEKEE (reference sequence). Trimming took off 2 bases at V and 2 bases at J, with 12 bases between the two ends. The CDR3 protein is CASSLQVGVTDTQYF. DNA for the CDR3: TGTGCCAGCAGCTTACAGGTGGGGGTCACAGATACGCAGTATTTT.

The V and J genes are TRBV4-2 and TRBJ1-4; possibly TRBD1 for D (5 bases). The CDR3 has 15 residues. V was cut by 8 bases and J by 4 bases, with 17 bases left in between. Germline CDR1 is LGHNA and CDR2 is YNFKEQ. DNA of the CDR3: TGTGCCAGCGGACCATCAGGCCAGGGTAATGAAAAACTGTTTTTT. Translating it yields CASGPSGQGNEKLFF.

The J gene is TRBJ2-2, the V gene TRBV7-9; the D gene could be TRBD1 or TRBD2 (6 bases each). Trimming removed 3 bases from V and 3 bases from J, with 11 bases in between. There are 15 residues in the CDR3. Per germline, CDR1 SEHNR and CDR2 FQNEAQ (reference sequence). CDR3 sequence (DNA): TGTGCCAGCAGCTTGCGAAGGGGGGACACCGGGGAGCTGTTTTTT. Amino acids: CASSLRRGDTGELFF.

The chain recombines TRBV12-5 with TRBJ2-3; D call uncertain. Trimming shortened V by 2 bases and J by 9 bases, and 9 bases separated the two germline ends. The CDR3 consists of 12 residues. Germline V gives CDR1 LGHNT, CDR2 FRNRAP. In DNA form, the CDR3 reads TGTGCTAGTGGTTTGCTCCTGGGGACGCAGTATTTT. This sequence encodes CASGLLLGTQYF.

The rearrangement uses TRBV28 and TRBJ2-1, with TRBD2 matching over 7 bases. Germline CDR1 and CDR2: MDHEN and SYDVKM. Trimming cost V 5 bases and J 8 bases; bases outside gene matches: 12. The CDR3 length is 15 residues. The CDR3 DNA follows: TGTGCCAGCAGTCGGGGACTACCCTGGGCCGATGAGCAGTTCTTC. It encodes CASSRGLPWADEQFF.

This chain joins TRBV9 and TRBJ1-3; 7 nucleotides line up with TRBD1. CDR3 length equals 14 residues. V shed 3 bases and J 3 bases; nucleotides not matched to a gene: 3. Germline V gives CDR1 SGDLS, CDR2 YYNGEE. The CDR3 is CASSEQGYGNTIYF. The DNA for the CDR3 is TGTGCCAGCAGCGAACAGGGGTATGGAAACACCATATATTTT.

The chain joins TRBV5-1 to TRBJ1-2; a weak D match, TRBD1 (5 bases). The CDR3 has 13 residues. The germline V and J ends were trimmed by 4 bases and 4 bases, with 11 bases remaining between them. Germline values: CDR1 SGHRS, CDR2 YFSETQ. The CDR3 loop is CASSPTATYGYTF. The CDR3 DNA is TGCGCCAGCAGCCCGACAGCGACCTATGGCTACACCTTC.

This chain connects TRBV29-1 to TRBJ1-1; D call uncertain. Per the germline V gene, CDR1 is SQVTM and CDR2 is ANQGSEA. There are 9 residues in the CDR3. Trimming pared 5 bases from V and 11 bases from J, leaving 9 bases between. The CDR3 sequence: CSVSDGAFF. The CDR3 DNA sequence: TGCAGCGTTAGCGACGGGGCTTTCTTT.

The chain uses TRBV4-1 and TRBJ1-5; 7 nucleotides match TRBD1. The germline V gene encodes CDR1 MGHRA and CDR2 YSYEKL. V shed 0 bases and J 1 base; nucleotides not matched to a gene: 3. The CDR3 runs to 16 residues. CDR3 bases: TGCGCCAGCAGCCAAGACGGCAGGGGGAGCAATCAGCCCCAGCATTTT. This codes for CASSQDGRGSNQPQHF.

This clone was recorded only once. The rearrangement uses TRBV5-1 and TRBJ1-5, with D perhaps TRBD1 (6 bases). Trimming cost V 4 bases and J 2 bases, with 16 bases left between them. This CDR3 contains 16 residues. Per the germline V gene, CDR1 is SGHRS and CDR2 is YFSETQ. CDR3 sequence reads: CASSESGVGGNQPQHF. For the CDR3, the DNA is TGCGCCAGCAGCGAATCAGGGGTGGGCGGCAATCAGCCCCAGCATTTT. Drawing the rest from reference TRBV5-1 and TRBJ1-5, the complete variable domain is KAGVTQTPRYLIKTRGQQVTLSCSPISGHRSVSWYQQTPGQGLQFLFEYFSETQRNKGNFPGRFSGRQFSNSRSEMNVSTLELGDSALYLCASSESGVGGNQPQHFGDGTRLSIL.

V usage is TRBV5-4 and J usage is TRBJ2-5; D is perhaps TRBD2 (6 bases). Per germline, CDR1 SGHNT and CDR2 YYREEE (reference sequence). V lost 3 bases, J lost 4 bases, and 19 bases lay in between. The CDR3 sequence is 16 residues long. The DNA for the CDR3 is TGTGCCAGCAGCTCACAGGCGCGTGGGACTCGAGAGACCCAGTACTTC. This gives the protein CASSSQARGTRETQYF. Complete variable domain (other parts from reference TRBV5-4 and TRBJ2-5): ETGVTQSPTHLIKTRGQQVTLRCSSQSGHNTVSWYQQALGQGPQFIFQYYREEENGRGNFPPRFSGLQFPNYSSELNVNALELDDSALYLCASSSQARGTRETQYFGPGTRLLVL.

This clone is a singleton in its sample. The chain has TRBV5-4 and TRBJ2-5, with D possibly being TRBD1 (7 bases). The CDR3 covers 15 residues. V lost 4 bases, J lost 5 bases, and 18 bases lay in between. CDR1 is SGHNT and CDR2 is YYREEE in the germline V gene (reference sequence). CDR3: CASSEEQGGWETQYF. The CDR3 coding sequence is TGTGCCAGCAGCGAGGAGCAGGGGGGATGGGAGACCCAGTACTTC. Variable domain in full (rest from reference TRBV5-4 and TRBJ2-5): ETGVTQSPTHLIKTRGQQVTLRCSSQSGHNTVSWYQQALGQGPQFIFQYYREEENGRGNFPPRFSGLQFPNYSSELNVNALELDDSALYLCASSEEQGGWETQYFGPGTRLLVL.

This clone has only one observation. The V call is TRBV5-4, the J call TRBJ2-5; D call uncertain. The CDR3 is 13 residues long. Germline CDR1 is SGHNT and CDR2 is YYREEE (reference sequence). V was pared by 4 bases and J by 2 bases, with 9 bases between. The CDR3 bases are TGTGCCAGCAGCCTCGACGGGCAAGAGACCCAGTACTTC. This codes for CASSLDGQETQYF. The full variable domain, with the rest looked up from reference TRBV5-4 and TRBJ2-5, is ETGVTQSPTHLIKTRGQQVTLRCSSQSGHNTVSWYQQALGQGPQFIFQYYREEENGRGNFPPRFSGLQFPNYSSELNVNALELDDSALYLCASSLDGQETQYFGPGTRLLVL.

The chain has TRBV29-1 and TRBJ2-1; 12 positions match TRBD1. The CDR3 is 14 amino acids. V gave up 4 bases and J gave up 8 bases; unmatched junction bases: 6. The germline CDR1 and CDR2 sequences are SQVTM and ANQGSEA. The CDR3 DNA reads TGCAGCGTTGTTGGGGACAGGGGGCCCCATGAGCAGTTCTTC. Amino acid sequence: CSVVGDRGPHEQFF.

V is TRBV27 and J is TRBJ1-5; D perhaps matches TRBD1 (6 bases). This CDR3 has 13 amino acids. Between the trimmed V and J ends, which lost 6 bases and 3 bases, there was a span of 9 bases. Germline CDR1 is MNHEY and CDR2 is SMNVEV (reference sequence). The CDR3 DNA sequence: TGTGCCAGCAGCGGACAGATCAATCAGCCCCAGCATTTT. Translating gives CASSGQINQPQHF.

Turning to this clone: The same CDR3 can be traced to other DNA sequences in this sample. This chain connects TRBV27 to TRBJ1-5; no definite D call. The V end lost 5 bases, the J end lost 2 bases, and 7 bases lay between the germline ends. CDR3 length: 13 residues. Germline loops: CDR1 MNHEY, CDR2 SMNVEV (reference sequence). CDR3 protein: CASSGRGNQPQHF. The CDR3 region has the DNA TGTGCCAGCAGTGGCCGGGGCAATCAGCCCCAGCATTTT.

The chain carries TRBV10-3 and TRBJ1-2, with D tentatively TRBD1 (5 bases). The CDR3 runs to 16 residues. The ends were cut back, 3 bases at V and 0 bases at J, with 14 bases in the middle. Germline V gives CDR1 ENHRY, CDR2 SYGVKD. CDR3 sequence reads: CAISDVGVGANYGYTF. The CDR3 DNA reads TGTGCCATCAGTGACGTGGGGGTAGGAGCTAACTATGGCTACACCTTC.

This sequence joins TRBV4-1 and TRBJ2-7, with 8 bases aligning to TRBD1. The CDR3 spans 15 residues. Looked up from germline, CDR1 is MGHRA and CDR2 is YSYEKL. V was clipped by 1 base and J by 4 bases; unmatched bases: 6. The chain's CDR3 is CASSQAEQGVYEQYF. In nucleotides, the CDR3 is TGCGCCAGCAGCCAAGCTGAACAGGGGGTATACGAGCAGTACTTC.

The chain combines TRBV2 with TRBJ1-1; 7 bases match TRBD1. The V and J ends lost 6 bases and 8 bases, in that order; junction bases with no gene match: 3. Germline CDR1 is SNHLY and CDR2 is FYNNEI. The CDR3 loop spans 11 amino acids. CDR3: CASRLTGEAFF. DNA of the CDR3: TGTGCCAGCAGACTGACAGGGGAAGCTTTCTTT.

This clone was found a few times. This sequence joins TRBV18 and TRBJ1-1; 7 bases line up with TRBD1. Germline CDR1 and CDR2: KGHSH and LQKENI. The V gene end was trimmed by 2 bases and the J gene end by 10 bases; junction bases not matched to a gene: 10. This CDR3 is built from 14 residues. The CDR3 sequence is CASSPTDRDGRAFF. The DNA for the CDR3 is TGTGCCAGCTCACCAACCGACAGGGACGGGCGAGCTTTCTTT.

The chain recombines TRBV5-1 with TRBJ2-7; TRBD2 might be the D (6 bases). Germline CDR1 is SGHRS and CDR2 is YFSETQ. V was pared by 1 base and J by 4 bases, with 15 bases between. The CDR3 sequence is 15 residues long. CDR3 region: CASSLLAGTWYEQYF. In nucleotides, the CDR3 is TGCGCCAGCAGCTTGTTGGCAGGGACTTGGTACGAGCAGTACTTC.

The CDR3 bases are TGTGCCAGCAGCTTGGAACTAGCGATCAATGAGCAGTTCTTC. Translated, it gives CASSLELAINEQFF. This chain links TRBV5-8 with TRBJ2-1, with 7 bases fitting TRBD2. This CDR3 comprises 14 residues. In germline, CDR1 is SGHTS, CDR2 YDEGEE. Trimming removed 0 bases from V and 6 bases from J; junction bases left unmatched: 3.